This T cell receptor (beta chain) was recorded in a study of cytomegalovirus exposure and HLA in healthy donors. Turning to the study itself: In a later analysis, the approximately 120 validation repertoires were reported to have used the same platform as the 666 first-cohort repertoires. Study results and caveats: Most TCR sequences were rare, but some public TCRs occurred in many donors. First-cohort TCR clusters were later found to tend to co-occur in the approximately 110 validation repertoires. It was reported that the classifier diagnosed cytomegalovirus status with high specificity and sensitivity in both the original and validation cohorts.

Sequencing used immunoSEQ multiplex PCR; TCRdb keeps in-frame clones, though not all of them. This table holds over 250,000 clones, 65% to 90% found once. Per germline, CDR1 MNHEY and CDR2 SMNVEV (reference sequence). J was trimmed by 5 bases and V by 6 bases; bases with no gene match: 5. The CDR3 spans 14 residues. To note about this clone: What it binds is unknown.

This TCR was recovered from a woman aged 18-30 years in good health and CMV-seronegative. J is TRBJ1-4 and V is TRBV27; TRBD1 matches at 8 bases. The sample taken for sequencing was PBMCs. CDR3 bases: TGTGCCAGCAGCTGGGACAGGAGAAATGAAAAACTGTTTTTT. As protein: CASSWDRRNEKLFF. The whole variable domain, filled in from reference TRBV27 and TRBJ1-4, reads EAQVTQNPRYLITVTGKKLTVTCSQNMNHEYMSWYRQDPGLGLRQIYYSMNVEVTDKGDVPEGYKVSRKEKRNFPLILESPSPNQTSLYFCASSWDRRNEKLFFGSGTQLSVL.